The clone carrying this T cell receptor (beta chain) has a handful of counts. Its target is not known. Reverse transcription of all isolated RNA meant that expressed TCRB transcripts were sequenced. Using immunoSEQ multiplex PCR, the repertoire was profiled, and TCRdb retains in-frame clones only, with some absent. The sample has roughly 700,000 clones, about an eighth seen once; the top ten hold approximately 0.02%. CDR3 length: 16 residues. The germline gives CDR1 MGHDK, CDR2 SYGVNS. Trimming at V came to 4 bases and at J to 7 bases, leaving 12 bases not matched to a gene. The sample is drawn from a study of beta chain features in type 1 diabetes. Sorted populations all exceeded 95% purity. Study-level findings and limits: Here, the possible influence of HLA type (on TCRB rearrangement) remained unresolved. Researchers report that Type 1 diabetes patients had moderately but significantly shorter TCRB CDR3s across all four CD4+ subsets.

V is TRBV25-1 and J is TRBJ1-4; 7 nucleotides match TRBD1. This clonotype originated in a man between 18 and 29 years old with type 1 diabetes. The sample was naive CD4+ T cells from blood. The CDR3: CASSAPDRANGEKLFF. CDR3 sequence (DNA): TGTGCCAGCAGTGCCCCTGACAGGGCAAACGGTGAAAAACTGTTTTTT.